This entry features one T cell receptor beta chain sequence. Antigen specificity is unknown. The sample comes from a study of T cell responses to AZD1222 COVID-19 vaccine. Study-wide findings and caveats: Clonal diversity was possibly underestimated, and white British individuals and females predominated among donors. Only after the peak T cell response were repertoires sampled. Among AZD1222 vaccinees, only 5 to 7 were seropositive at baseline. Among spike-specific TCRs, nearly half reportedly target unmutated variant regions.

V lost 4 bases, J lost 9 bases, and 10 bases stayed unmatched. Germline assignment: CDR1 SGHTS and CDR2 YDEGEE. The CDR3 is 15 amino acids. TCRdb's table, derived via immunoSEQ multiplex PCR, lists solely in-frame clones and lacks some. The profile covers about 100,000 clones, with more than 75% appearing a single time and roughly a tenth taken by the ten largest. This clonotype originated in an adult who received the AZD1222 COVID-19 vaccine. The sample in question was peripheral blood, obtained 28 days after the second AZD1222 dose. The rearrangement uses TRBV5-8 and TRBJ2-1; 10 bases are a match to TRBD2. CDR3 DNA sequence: TGTGCCAGCAGCCCAGTGGGACTAGCGAAGGGTGAGCAGTTCTTC. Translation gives CASSPVGLAKGEQFF.